Listed below are T cell receptor beta chains from one sample, sequenced in a study of identical twins. MiXCR, applied by TCRdb to the 5' RACE reads, yields one record per CDR3 protein. There are 500,000 to 700,000 distinct CDR3 sequences in the sample; less than 9% occur only once, and 1.5% to 2% lies in the top ten. These data also featured in a second study, about yellow fever vaccine responses in identical twins.

The sample consisted of PBMCs. The receptors come from a young woman in good health. CDR3s include the opening cysteine and the closing phenylalanine or tryptophan. D genes are given only for firm matches. Rows may omit the clone size; those that give it use once, few, many or a size class.

d_call,j_call,v_call,clone_size,cdr3_aa,cdr3_nt
TRBD1,TRBJ1-3,TRBV7-7,many,CASSRDRGFGNTIYF,TGTGCCAGCAGCCGGGACAGGGGGTTTGGAAACACCATATATTTT
.,TRBJ2-7,TRBV6-5,.,CASSYQAGLDEQYF,TGTGCCAGCAGTTACCAGGCAGGGTTGGACGAGCAGTACTTC
.,TRBJ1-6,TRBV20-1,.,CSARDAGDLSPLHF,TGCAGTGCTAGGGACGCCGGGGACCTGTCCCCCCTCCACTTT
.,TRBJ2-5,TRBV24-1,few,CATSDLGGLGETQYF,TGTGCCACCAGTGATCTGGGGGGACTTGGAGAGACCCAGTACTTC
.,TRBJ1-4,TRBV7-9,.,CASSIWGAGEKLFF,TGTGCCAGCAGTATATGGGGGGCTGGGGAAAAACTGTTTTTT
.,TRBJ1-1,TRBV7-8,.,CASSQGTYTEAFF,TGTGCCAGCAGCCAAGGGACCTACACTGAAGCTTTCTTT
TRBD2,TRBJ2-7,TRBV5-1,.,CASKREASYEQYF,TGCGCCAGCAAGCGGGAGGCCTCCTACGAGCAGTACTTC
.,TRBJ2-3,TRBV29-1,many,CSVGVSSTDTQYF,TGCAGCGTTGGGGTCTCCTCAACAGATACGCAGTATTTT
.,TRBJ2-1,TRBV5-5,.,CASTVETVYNEQFF,TGTGCCAGCACCGTAGAAACAGTATACAATGAGCAGTTCTTC
TRBD2,TRBJ2-1,TRBV4-1,many,CASSQYSGRGQDEQFF,TGCGCCAGCAGCCAATATAGCGGGAGAGGTCAGGATGAGCAGTTCTTC
.,TRBJ2-1,TRBV12-3/TRBV12-4,.,CASSLREYSYNEQFF,TGTGCCAGCAGTTTACGAGAGTACTCCTACAATGAGCAGTTCTTC
.,TRBJ2-3,TRBV12-5,many,CASDGRRNPDTQYF,TGTGCTAGTGACGGCAGGAGGAACCCAGATACGCAGTATTTT
TRBD2,TRBJ2-2,TRBV6-4,few,CASTRLAGGRELFF,TGTGCCAGCACTCGACTAGCGGGGGGCCGGGAGCTGTTTTTT
.,TRBJ2-1,TRBV29-1,.,CSVTGTYNEQFF,TGCAGCGTTACCGGGACCTACAATGAGCAGTTCTTC
TRBD2,TRBJ2-1,TRBV4-1,many,CASSQDGGLAGVEFF,TGCGCCAGCAGCCAAGATGGGGGACTAGCGGGAGTTGAGTTCTTC
TRBD1,TRBJ1-4,TRBV5-1,many,CASSTATGAVANEKLFF,TGCGCCAGCAGCACGGCGACAGGGGCTGTGGCTAATGAAAAACTGTTTTTT
.,TRBJ2-1,TRBV11-2,many,CASSLDRLLLREQNEQFF,TGTGCCAGCAGCTTAGATCGTCTTCTGCTAAGGGAACAGAATGAGCAGTTCTTC
TRBD2,TRBJ2-5,TRBV7-8,few,CASSSMGGVQETQYF,TGTGCCAGCAGCTCCATGGGGGGGGTCCAAGAGACCCAGTACTTC
.,TRBJ2-7,TRBV12-3/TRBV12-4,.,CASSLDGLAQSAEQYF,TGTGCCAGCAGTTTAGACGGGTTGGCCCAGAGCGCCGAGCAGTACTTC